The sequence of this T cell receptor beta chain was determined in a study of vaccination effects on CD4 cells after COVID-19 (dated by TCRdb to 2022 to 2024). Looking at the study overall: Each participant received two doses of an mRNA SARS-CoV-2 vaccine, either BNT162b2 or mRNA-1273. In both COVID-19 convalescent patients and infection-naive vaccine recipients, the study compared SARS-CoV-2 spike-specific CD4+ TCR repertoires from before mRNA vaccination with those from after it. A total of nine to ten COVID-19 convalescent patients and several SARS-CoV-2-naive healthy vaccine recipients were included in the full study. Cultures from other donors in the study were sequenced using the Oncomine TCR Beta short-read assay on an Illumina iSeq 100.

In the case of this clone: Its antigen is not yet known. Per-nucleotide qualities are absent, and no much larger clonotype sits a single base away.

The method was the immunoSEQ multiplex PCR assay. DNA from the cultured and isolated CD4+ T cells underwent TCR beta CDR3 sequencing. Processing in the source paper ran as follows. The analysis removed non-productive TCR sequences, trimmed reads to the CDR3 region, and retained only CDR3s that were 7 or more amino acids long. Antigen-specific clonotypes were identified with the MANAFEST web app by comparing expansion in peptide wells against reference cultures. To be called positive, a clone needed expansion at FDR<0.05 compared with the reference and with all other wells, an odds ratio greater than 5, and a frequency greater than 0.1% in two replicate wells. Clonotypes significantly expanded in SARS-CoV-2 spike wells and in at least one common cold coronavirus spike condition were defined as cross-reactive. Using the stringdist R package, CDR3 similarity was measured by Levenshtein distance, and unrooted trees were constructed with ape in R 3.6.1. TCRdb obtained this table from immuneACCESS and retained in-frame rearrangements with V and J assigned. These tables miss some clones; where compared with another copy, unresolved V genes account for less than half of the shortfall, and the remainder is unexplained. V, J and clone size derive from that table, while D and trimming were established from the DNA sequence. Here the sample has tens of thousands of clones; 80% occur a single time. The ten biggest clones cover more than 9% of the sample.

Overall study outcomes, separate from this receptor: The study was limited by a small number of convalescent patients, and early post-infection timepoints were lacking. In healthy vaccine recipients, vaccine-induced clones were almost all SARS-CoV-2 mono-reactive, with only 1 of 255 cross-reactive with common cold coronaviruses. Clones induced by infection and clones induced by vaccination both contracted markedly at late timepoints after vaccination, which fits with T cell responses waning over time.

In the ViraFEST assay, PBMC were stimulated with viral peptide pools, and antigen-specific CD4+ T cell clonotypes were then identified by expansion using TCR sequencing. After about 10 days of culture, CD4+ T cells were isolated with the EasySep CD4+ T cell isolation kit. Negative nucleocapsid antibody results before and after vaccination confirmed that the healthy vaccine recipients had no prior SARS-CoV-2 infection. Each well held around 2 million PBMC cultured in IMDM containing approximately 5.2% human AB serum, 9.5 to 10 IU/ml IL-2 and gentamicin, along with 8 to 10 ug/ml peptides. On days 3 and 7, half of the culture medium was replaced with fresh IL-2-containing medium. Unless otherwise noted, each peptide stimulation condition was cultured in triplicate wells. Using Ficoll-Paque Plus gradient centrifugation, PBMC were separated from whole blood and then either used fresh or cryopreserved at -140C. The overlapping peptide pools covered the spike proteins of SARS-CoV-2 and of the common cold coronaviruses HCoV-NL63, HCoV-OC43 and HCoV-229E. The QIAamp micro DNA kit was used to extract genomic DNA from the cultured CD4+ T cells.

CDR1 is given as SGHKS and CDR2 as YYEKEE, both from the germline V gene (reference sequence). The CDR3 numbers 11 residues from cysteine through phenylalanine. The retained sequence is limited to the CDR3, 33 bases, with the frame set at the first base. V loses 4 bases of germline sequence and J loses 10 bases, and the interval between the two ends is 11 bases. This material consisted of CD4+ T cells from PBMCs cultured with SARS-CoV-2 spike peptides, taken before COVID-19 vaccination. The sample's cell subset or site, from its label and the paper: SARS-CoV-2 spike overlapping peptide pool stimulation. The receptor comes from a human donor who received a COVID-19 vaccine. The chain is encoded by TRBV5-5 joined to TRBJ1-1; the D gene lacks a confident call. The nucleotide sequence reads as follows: TGTGCCAGCAGCCTCGCCTCCGGAGCTTTCTTT. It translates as CASSLASGAFF.